One T cell receptor beta chain is described in this entry. The antigen is not known. The data were taken from a study of blood T cells in healthy people across ages. General study points: Aged donors had fewer naive CD4+ cells and lower diversity than long-lived donors.

PCR was performed a second time for about 7 to 12 cycles using a sample-barcoded 5' primer and a J-beta primer mix. TCRdb fed the 5' RACE reads into MiXCR, producing one record per CDR3 protein. Of around 800,000 distinct CDR3 sequences listed, 20% to 30% are singletons. The germline CDR1 and CDR2 sequences are PRHDT and FYEKMQ (reference sequence). There are 18 residues in the CDR3. This same sample was also part of a study on T cells of mothers and their children.

The sequenced material came from blood. This receptor was taken from a boy between 5 and 17 years old in good health. The chain joins TRBV13 to TRBJ2-5, with D perhaps matching TRBD1 or TRBD2 (5 bases each). The J call may be mistaken, given a closer DNA end match to TRBJ2-7. The CDR3 sequence: CASSSGGGYRPATYEQYF. DNA of the CDR3: TGTGCCAGCAGCTCTGGGGGTGGGTACAGGCCGGCCACCTACGAGCAGTACTTC.